This passage covers 9 T cell receptor beta chains from one sample sequenced in a study of T cells in Graves' hyperthyroidism and ophthalmopathy. What was amplified from RNA transcripts were TCR beta CDR3 regions. Researchers ran a first-round RT-PCR on the TCR CDR3 using the HTBI primer set. A single record per CDR3 protein comes from TCRdb applying MiXCR to the multiplex PCR reads. The sample holds around 300,000 distinct CDR3 sequences, about 14% seen once. The sequenced material came from blood. These TCRs come from a woman aged 30 to 39 with Graves' hyperthyroidism that later progressed to Graves' ophthalmopathy.

The table lists this clonotype with a few counts. V is TRBV7-9 and J is TRBJ1-3, with no clear D. CDR3 size: 15 residues. Germline V gene sequence: CDR1 SEHNR, CDR2 FQNEAQ (reference sequence). V shed 0 bases and J shed 0 bases, with 6 bases lying between them. This CDR3 is CASSLAADSGNTIYF. In DNA, the CDR3 is TGTGCCAGCAGCTTAGCTGCCGACTCTGGAAACACCATATATTTT.

The gene calls are TRBV5-6 and TRBJ2-7, with D possibly being TRBD1 or TRBD2 (6 bases each). CDR3 length equals 14 residues. Trimming cost V 7 bases and J 3 bases, with 17 bases left between them. The germline V gene encodes CDR1 SGHDT and CDR2 YYEEEE. The CDR3 loop reads CASSNPEGGYEQYF. In DNA form, the CDR3 reads TGTGCCAGCTCGAATCCGGAGGGGGGCTACGAGCAGTACTTC. The full variable domain, in which reference TRBV5-6 and TRBJ2-7 provide the parts outside the CDR3, is DAGVTQSPTHLIKTRGQQVTLRCSPKSGHDTVSWYQQALGQGPQFIFQYYEEEERQRGNFPDRFSGHQFPNYSSELNVNALLLGDSALYLCASSNPEGGYEQYFGPGTRLTVT.

This clonotype appeared many times. The rearrangement joins TRBV20-1 to TRBJ1-4; D gene uncertain. Trimming removed 0 bases from V and 6 bases from J, with 11 bases in between. CDR1 and CDR2 from the germline V gene are DFQATT and SNEGSKA (reference sequence). CDR3 size: 14 residues. The CDR3 protein is CSARDSAGDEKLFF. Written as DNA, the CDR3 is TGCAGTGCTAGAGATTCAGCAGGTGATGAAAAACTGTTTTTT.

This clonotype was picked up a small number of times. The chain uses TRBV5-1 and TRBJ2-3; 8 nucleotides agree with TRBD1. In germline, CDR1 is SGHRS, CDR2 YFSETQ. Trimming cost V 4 bases and J 3 bases; bases outside gene matches: 13. This CDR3 has 17 amino acids. CDR3 nucleotides: TGCGCCAGCAGCCGGGGACAGGAGGTCTATAGAACAGATACGCAGTATTTT. Its translation: CASSRGQEVYRTDTQYF. Drawing the rest from reference TRBV5-1 and TRBJ2-3, the complete variable domain is KAGVTQTPRYLIKTRGQQVTLSCSPISGHRSVSWYQQTPGQGLQFLFEYFSETQRNKGNFPGRFSGRQFSNSRSEMNVSTLELGDSALYLCASSRGQEVYRTDTQYFGPGTRLTVL.

The chain recombines TRBV6-1 with TRBJ2-3, with D maybe TRBD2 (5 bases). Germline CDR1 and CDR2: MNHNS and SASEGT. V lost 6 bases to trimming and J lost 2 bases, with 12 bases between them. This CDR3 comprises 14 residues. CDR3 sequence: CASRRGPFTDTQYF. The CDR3 nucleotides read TGTGCCAGCAGACGCGGGCCTTTCACAGATACGCAGTATTTT.

The V gene is TRBV14, the J gene TRBJ2-4, with TRBD1 identical over 8 bases. J lost 2 bases, V lost 1 base, and 4 bases had no gene match. The length of the CDR3 is 16 residues. Germline values: CDR1 SGHDN, CDR2 FVKESK. CDR3 bases: TGTGCCAGCAGCCAAGGGACAGGGATAACCAAAAACATTCAGTACTTC. It translates to CASSQGTGITKNIQYF. The full variable domain, rest sourced from reference TRBV14 and TRBJ2-4, is EAGVTQFPSHSVIEKGQTVTLRCDPISGHDNLYWYRRVMGKEIKFLLHFVKESKQDESGMPNNRFLAERTGGTYSTLKVQPAELEDSGVYFCASSQGTGITKNIQYFGAGTRLSVL.

The table lists this clonotype with many counts. The chain joins TRBV9 to TRBJ1-1; D is ambiguous. Trimming took off 0 bases at V and 1 base at J, with 10 bases between the two ends. Germline lookup yields CDR1 SGDLS and CDR2 YYNGEE. CDR3 length equals 15 residues. The DNA for the CDR3 is TGTGCCAGCAGCGTAGGAGCAGAGACGAACACTGAAGCTTTCTTT. It is translated as CASSVGAETNTEAFF.

On this clonotype itself: Being one base from a much bigger clone, this may be a read error. The V gene is TRBV2, the J gene TRBJ2-7; TRBD2 matches at 9 bases. Germline V gene data show CDR1 as SNHLY and CDR2 as FYNNEI. This CDR3 has 15 residues. The CDR3 DNA follows: TGTGCCTGCAGTCCTGTAGCGGGAGCCCGCCACGAGCAGTACTTC. Protein: CACSPVAGARHEQYF.

This clonotype was seen at least ten times. The chain combines TRBV7-2 with TRBJ2-7, with no clear D. CDR1 is SGHTA, CDR2 FQGNSA, per germline. The CDR3 has 14 amino acids. V lost 2 bases, J lost 5 bases, and 13 bases lay in between. The DNA of the CDR3 is TGTGCCAGCAGCTTAAACTTAGGACGGGACGAGCAGTACTTC. It codes for CASSLNLGRDEQYF. The full variable domain, in which reference TRBV7-2 and TRBJ2-7 provide the parts outside the CDR3, is GAGVSQSPSNKVTEKGKDVELRCDPISGHTALYWYRQSLGQGLEFLIYFQGNSAPDKSGLPSDRFSAERTGGSVSTLTIQRTQQEDSAVYLCASSLNLGRDEQYFGPGTRLTVT.